This T cell receptor beta chain emerged from a study of early T cells in non-severe SARS-CoV-2 infection. Deletions cut 4 bases from V and 0 bases from J, with 19 bases between. CDR1 is SQVTM and CDR2 is ANQGSEA in the germline V gene. The CDR3 has 17 residues. General study points: There was a bias toward anti-spike CD8 responses in VDJdb matching, which missed private and CD4 specificities.

This clonotype was detected many times. Antigen specificity is unknown. Individual cDNA molecules each received unique molecular identifiers attached to them. TCRdb reprocessed the 5' RACE reads with MiXCR, giving one entry per CDR3 protein. The repertoire includes about 46,000 distinct CDR3 sequences, roughly 5.4% of them detected once, and approximately 5.6% sits in the top ten. The receptor was derived from an adult who was a healthcare worker with PCR-confirmed SARS-CoV-2 infection or an uninfected control (not recorded which). Sequencing used whole blood, obtained at baseline. The rearrangement joins TRBV29-1 to TRBJ2-1, with D unclear. This CDR3 is CSVGEALSLSSYNEQFF. The CDR3 bases are TGCAGCGTTGGTGAGGCCCTATCACTTAGCTCCTACAATGAGCAGTTCTTC.